The following is a TCR beta chain sequence with its context. Its antigen remains unidentified. These data come from a study of cytomegalovirus exposure and HLA in healthy donors. Study results and caveats: According to the study, around 150 TCR beta chains were cytomegalovirus-associated. Owing to their indistinguishability, certain V segments, notably TRBV6-2 and TRBV6-3, were excluded. The majority of TCR sequences were rare, yet some public TCRs appeared in many donors. Presence/absence analyses took donor sequencing depth as roughly uniform.

The CDR3 runs 13 residues. Trimming shortened V by 5 bases and J by 2 bases, and 11 bases separated the two germline ends. Germline-derived CDR1 and CDR2 are SQVTM and ANQGSEA. The PCR employed 60 Vbeta primers together with 13 Jbeta primers. Only in-frame clones appear in the TCRdb table, and some are missing; sequencing was by immunoSEQ multiplex PCR. The data show roughly 120,000 clones, approximately 15% seen once. Sequencing input: PBMCs. The TCR was taken from a woman younger than 35 in good health and CMV-seronegative. The V gene is TRBV29-1, the J gene TRBJ2-3, with D perhaps matching TRBD1 (5 bases). CDR3 nucleotides: TGCAGCGTTAGGAAGGGGAACACAGATACGCAGTATTTT. Translation: CSVRKGNTDTQYF.